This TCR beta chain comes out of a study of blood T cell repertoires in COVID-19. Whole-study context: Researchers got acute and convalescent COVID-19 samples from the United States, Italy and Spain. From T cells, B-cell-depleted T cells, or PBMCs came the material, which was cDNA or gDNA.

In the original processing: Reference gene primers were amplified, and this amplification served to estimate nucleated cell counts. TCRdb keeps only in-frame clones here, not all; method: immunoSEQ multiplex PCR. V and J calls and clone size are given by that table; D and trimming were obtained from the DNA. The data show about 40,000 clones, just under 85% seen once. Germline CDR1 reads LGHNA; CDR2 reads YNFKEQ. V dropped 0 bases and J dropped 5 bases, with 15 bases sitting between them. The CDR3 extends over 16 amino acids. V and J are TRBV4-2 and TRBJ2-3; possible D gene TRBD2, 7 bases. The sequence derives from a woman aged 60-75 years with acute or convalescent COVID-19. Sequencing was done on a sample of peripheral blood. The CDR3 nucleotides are TGTGCCAGCAGCCAAGAGGTGGGGGGGCCAGTAGATACGCAGTATTTT. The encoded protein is CASSQEVGGPVDTQYF.